The 24 T cell receptor beta chains below all came from one sample that was sequenced in a study of blood T cell repertoires in COVID-19. Generated by immunoSEQ multiplex PCR, the TCRdb table keeps only in-frame clones and is missing some. The sample holds 120,000 or so clones, about 86% seen once. The specimen sequenced was peripheral blood. Receptors were obtained from a woman in her fifties or sixties with acute or convalescent COVID-19.

In DNA, the CDR3 is TGTGCCACCAGTGACCCGACTAGCGGGAGTCCGAGTAACACCGGGGAGCTGTTTTTT. Amino acid sequence: CATSDPTSGSPSNTGELFF. The chain links TRBV24-1 to TRBJ2-2; 12 bases match TRBD2. With V trimmed by 4 bases and J by 2 bases, 10 bases remained unmatched. Germline V gene sequence: CDR1 KGHDR, CDR2 SFDVKD. CDR3 length: 19 residues.

The CDR3 here is CASSSGDINYGYTF. Here the CDR3 DNA reads TGTGCCAGCAGTTCAGGGGATATTAACTATGGCTACACCTTC. The J gene is TRBJ1-2, the V gene TRBV6-5, with D tentatively TRBD1 (6 bases). V dropped 4 bases and J dropped 1 base, with 10 bases sitting between them. CDR1 and CDR2 (germline): MNHEY, SVGAGI. The CDR3 sequence is 14 residues long.

V gene TRBV9 combines with J gene TRBJ2-3, with TRBD1 identical over 8 bases. Germline trimming cut 2 bases from V and 5 bases from J; bases unmatched to any gene: 7. Germline loops: CDR1 SGDLS, CDR2 YYNGEE. The CDR3 extends over 15 amino acids. This chain's CDR3 is CASSVAGGAGDTQYF. The CDR3 nucleotides are TGTGCCAGCAGCGTGGCAGGGGGCGCGGGAGATACGCAGTATTTT.

The V call is TRBV24-1, the J call TRBJ2-3; 7 bases match TRBD2. This CDR3 contains 15 residues. Germline CDR1 reads KGHDR; CDR2 reads SFDVKD. V trimming: 4 bases; J trimming: 4 bases; junction bases outside the gene matches: 7. The CDR3 DNA sequence: TGTGCCACCAGTGAAGGCGGGAGAGGGTCAGATACGCAGTATTTT. Its protein product is CATSEGGRGSDTQYF.

This chain links TRBV3-1 (or the pseudogene TRBV3-2) with TRBJ1-4; D perhaps matches TRBD1 (5 bases). This CDR3 has 16 amino acids. V gave up 1 base and J gave up 5 bases, with 14 bases separating them. Germline V gene data show CDR1 as LGHDT and CDR2 as YNNKEL (reference sequence). For the CDR3, the DNA is TGTGCCAGCAGCCAAGCGAACAGGATCATCAATGAAAAACTGTTTTTT. Its translation: CASSQANRIINEKLFF.

The chain combines TRBV20-1 with TRBJ2-1; TRBD2 agrees at 10 bases. Germline trimming cut 3 bases from V and 4 bases from J; bases unmatched to any gene: 6. The germline V gene encodes CDR1 DFQATT and CDR2 SNEGSKA (reference sequence). This CDR3 has 15 residues. The CDR3 sequence: CSASPGTSVYNEQFF. The CDR3 DNA follows: TGCAGTGCTAGTCCCGGGACTAGCGTATACAATGAGCAGTTCTTC.

The CDR3 sequence: CASSQQGGEGNTIYF. The CDR3, as DNA: TGCGCCAGCAGCCAACAAGGGGGAGAGGGAAACACCATATATTTT. The genes are TRBV4-1 and TRBJ1-3, with D possibly being TRBD1 (6 bases). Trimming took off 2 bases at V and 4 bases at J, with 12 bases between the two ends. The germline CDR1 and CDR2 sequences are MGHRA and YSYEKL. The CDR3 extends over 15 amino acids.

The chain combines TRBV5-1 with TRBJ2-3; D is unclear. Germline-derived CDR1 and CDR2 are SGHRS and YFSETQ. Trimming took off 0 bases at V and 6 bases at J, with 8 bases between the two ends. This CDR3 region has 13 residues. Here the CDR3 DNA reads TGCGCCAGCAGCTTGGCCGGCAGGGATACGCAGTATTTT. Its protein product is CASSLAGRDTQYF.

This chain joins TRBV28 and TRBJ1-2; D is unresolved. This CDR3 has 11 amino acids. The ends were cut back, 3 bases at V and 6 bases at J, with 5 bases in the middle. Germline V gene lookup returns CDR1 MDHEN and CDR2 SYDVKM. The CDR3 region has the DNA TGTGCCAGCAGTTTGAGAGATGGCTACACCTTC. Encoded protein: CASSLRDGYTF.

This clone was recorded a few times. This chain joins TRBV29-1 and TRBJ2-1; 9 bases are shared with TRBD2. The ends lost 7 bases at V and 8 bases at J; junction bases unmatched: 12. This CDR3 has 14 residues. In germline, CDR1 is SQVTM, CDR2 ANQGSEA. CDR3 in DNA: TGCAGCGAGCGGTTAGCGGGAGATCGGTATGAGCAGTTCTTC. Amino acid sequence: CSERLAGDRYEQFF.

The chain links TRBV5-5 to TRBJ2-6, with D possibly TRBD1 on 5 matching bases. This CDR3 is built from 16 residues. Germline loops: CDR1 SGHKS, CDR2 YYEKEE (reference sequence). V was pared by 5 bases and J by 0 bases, with 12 bases between. The CDR3 is CASSSRVSSGANVLTF. Here the CDR3 DNA reads TGTGCCAGCAGTTCCAGGGTTAGCTCTGGGGCCAACGTCCTGACTTTC.

V is TRBV9 and J is TRBJ2-2; perhaps TRBD2 as D (6 bases). V lost 4 bases to trimming and J lost 0 bases, with 16 bases between them. This CDR3 comprises 17 residues. From germline, CDR1 is SGDLS and CDR2 YYNGEE. Written as DNA, the CDR3 is TGTGCCAGCAGCCCCTGGGGGGACGCCGCGAACACCGGGGAGCTGTTTTTT. As protein: CASSPWGDAANTGELFF.

The gene calls are TRBV5-1 and TRBJ2-1, with no clear D. The CDR3 extends over 14 amino acids. CDR1 and CDR2 from the germline V gene are SGHRS and YFSETQ. V was cut by 3 bases and J by 0 bases, with 7 bases left in between. CDR3 DNA sequence: TGCGCCAGCAGCTCGGGTGTCTCCTACAATGAGCAGTTCTTC. This encodes CASSSGVSYNEQFF.

The chain joins TRBV9 to TRBJ1-2; no clear D. Trimming shortened V by 5 bases and J by 5 bases, and 13 bases separated the two germline ends. Germline-derived CDR1 and CDR2 are SGDLS and YYNGEE. CDR3 size: 13 residues. The chain's CDR3 is CASSPGSLYGYTF. Written as DNA, the CDR3 is TGTGCCAGCAGTCCGGGATCCCTATATGGCTACACCTTC.

This clone was seen once. The chain has TRBV3-1 (or the pseudogene TRBV3-2) and TRBJ2-4; maybe TRBD2 (5 bases). Germline CDR1 and CDR2: LGHDT and YNNKEL (reference sequence). Trimming left V 1 base short and J 9 bases short, with 10 bases between. The CDR3 extends over 13 amino acids. CDR3 protein: CASSQVEGSIQYF. In DNA form, the CDR3 reads TGTGCCAGCAGCCAAGTTGAGGGCAGCATTCAGTACTTC.

The rearrangement joins TRBV14 to TRBJ2-7; the match to TRBD1 covers 8 bases. The J segment lost 0 bases and the V segment lost 3 bases, leaving 4 bases of the junction unmatched. The germline gives CDR1 SGHDN, CDR2 FVKESK. The CDR3 loop spans 15 amino acids. Here the CDR3 DNA reads TGTGCCAGCAGCCAGGACAGGGTAGGCTCCTACGAGCAGTACTTC. It codes for CASSQDRVGSYEQYF. The full variable domain, rest sourced from reference TRBV14 and TRBJ2-7, is EAGVTQFPSHSVIEKGQTVTLRCDPISGHDNLYWYRRVMGKEIKFLLHFVKESKQDESGMPNNRFLAERTGGTYSTLKVQPAELEDSGVYFCASSQDRVGSYEQYFGPGTRLTVT.

This chain joins TRBV28 and TRBJ1-2; 7 positions match TRBD1. The junction had 7 bases not matched to a gene; V was cut back by 5 bases and J by 4 bases. Germline CDR1 reads MDHEN; CDR2 reads SYDVKM. CDR3 length: 14 amino acids. CDR3 bases: TGTGCCAGCAGTGTCCCGACAGGGACCTATGGCTACACCTTC. Protein product: CASSVPTGTYGYTF.

This chain links TRBV11-2 with TRBJ2-7; no definite D call. V was trimmed by 6 bases and J by 1 base, leaving 22 bases between them. This CDR3 comprises 17 residues. Germline V gene data show CDR1 as SGHAT and CDR2 as FQNNGV. CDR3 residues: CASSFTIPGRGSYEQYF. CDR3 sequence (DNA): TGTGCCAGCAGTTTCACAATCCCGGGTCGAGGATCCTACGAGCAGTACTTC. Looking up the rest from reference TRBV11-2 and TRBJ2-7 gives the full variable domain: EAGVAQSPRYKIIEKRQSVAFWCNPISGHATLYWYQQILGQGPKLLIQFQNNGVVDDSQLPKDRFSAERLKGVDSTLKIQPAKLEDSAVYLCASSFTIPGRGSYEQYFGPGTRLTVT.

The chain joins TRBV5-1 to TRBJ1-4; 9 bases agree with TRBD1. Germline V gene data show CDR1 as SGHRS and CDR2 as YFSETQ. The CDR3 totals 15 residues. With V trimmed by 0 bases and J by 5 bases, 2 bases remained unmatched. The CDR3 DNA reads TGCGCCAGCAGCTTGGCCGGGACAGGGAATGAAAAACTGTTTTTT. This codes for CASSLAGTGNEKLFF.

This clone was seen at least ten times. The chain recombines TRBV19 with TRBJ1-2; TRBD1 agrees at 11 bases. The trim removed 6 bases at V and 7 bases at J, leaving 4 bases unmatched. The CDR3 runs to 13 residues. Looked up from germline, CDR1 is LNHDA and CDR2 is SQIVND (reference sequence). The CDR3: CASRGQGAGGYTF. CDR3 sequence (DNA): TGTGCCAGTAGAGGACAGGGGGCAGGTGGCTACACCTTC.

This chain uses TRBV27 with TRBJ2-7; D is uncertain. Per the germline V gene, CDR1 is MNHEY and CDR2 is SMNVEV (reference sequence). V was shortened by 0 bases and J by 0 bases, with 6 bases between the two germline ends. This CDR3 is built from 14 residues. The CDR3 protein is CASSLSLSSYEQYF. CDR3 DNA sequence: TGTGCCAGCAGTTTATCTTTGAGCTCCTACGAGCAGTACTTC.

The chain recombines TRBV29-1 with TRBJ2-5; tentatively, D is TRBD1 (5 bases). From germline, CDR1 is SQVTM and CDR2 ANQGSEA. The CDR3 is made up of 14 amino acids. V dropped 8 bases and J dropped 5 bases, with 21 bases sitting between them. The CDR3 region is CSTVRQGIRETQYF. The CDR3 bases are TGCAGCACCGTAAGGCAGGGAATTCGGGAGACCCAGTACTTC. Together with reference TRBV29-1 and TRBJ2-5, the CDR3 gives the full variable domain: SAVISQKPSRDICQRGTSLTIQCQVDSQVTMMFWYRQQPGQSLTLIATANQGSEATYESGFVIDKFPISRPNLTFSTLTVSNMSPEDSSIYLCSTVRQGIRETQYFGPGTRLLVL.

Notes on this clone: A single base separates this from a much larger clone, so it may be a read error. This chain uses TRBV12-3 or TRBV12-4 with TRBJ2-7; D gene unclear. The length of the CDR3 is 12 residues. V lost 3 bases, J lost 3 bases, and 6 bases lay in between. The CDR3 DNA follows: TGTGCCAGCAGTTTCCAGAACTACGAGCAGTACTTC. Protein product: CASSFQNYEQYF.

The genes are TRBV21-1 and TRBJ2-7; TRBD1 reflects the table's D call only, with no check against the DNA. TRBV21-1 is tagged as a pseudogene. This CDR3 is 14 amino acids long. The CDR3 protein is CASSKTVSGYEQYF. CDR3 nucleotide sequence: TGTGCCAGCAGCAAAACAGTGAGTGGTTACGAGCAGTACTTC.